One sample yielded the 8 T cell receptor beta chains listed below, sequenced in a study of CD8 T cells in Susac syndrome. Reverse transcription of 0.5 to 1 ug RNA was performed with random hexamers. One entry per CDR3 protein, called by TCRdb with MiXCR from the immunoSEQ multiplex PCR reads. The table has some 120,000 distinct CDR3 sequences, about 94% seen once; the top ten hold approximately 0.13%. Sequencing was performed on CD4+ T cells from PBMCs. The source is a human donor with multiple sclerosis.

The chain joins TRBV18 to TRBJ2-1, with D perhaps given as TRBD1 or TRBD2 (5 bases each). The CDR3 length is 16 residues. V was clipped by 4 bases and J by 4 bases, with 17 bases between them. The germline V gene encodes CDR1 KGHSH and CDR2 LQKENI. CDR3 protein: CASSRDQLGVYNEQFF. DNA of the CDR3: TGTGCCAGCTCACGGGATCAGCTGGGGGTTTACAATGAGCAGTTCTTC.

The rearrangement uses TRBV9 and TRBJ1-5; no clear D gene. Trimming pared 0 bases from V and 0 bases from J, leaving 7 bases between. CDR3 size: 15 residues. Germline assignment: CDR1 SGDLS and CDR2 YYNGEE. The CDR3 DNA reads TGTGCCAGCAGCGTAGACGGTTATAGCAATCAGCCCCAGCATTTT. Protein sequence: CASSVDGYSNQPQHF. Full variable domain (missing parts from reference TRBV9 and TRBJ1-5): DSGVTQTPKHLITATGQRVTLRCSPRSGDLSVYWYQQSLDQGLQFLIQYYNGEERAKGNILERFSAQQFPDLHSELNLSSLELGDSALYFCASSVDGYSNQPQHFGDGTRLSIL.

V and J are TRBV18 and TRBJ2-1; D is tentatively TRBD1 or TRBD2 (5 bases each). The V end was cut by 3 bases, the J end by 6 bases, with 9 bases between. The germline gives CDR1 KGHSH, CDR2 LQKENI. CDR3 length equals 13 residues. Written as DNA, the CDR3 is TGTGCCAGCTCACCCCCGAGGGGCAATGAGCAGTTCTTC. This gives the protein CASSPPRGNEQFF.

The V gene is TRBV5-1, the J gene TRBJ2-1, with a possible D match to TRBD2 (6 bases). The germline V gene has CDR1 SGHRS and CDR2 YFSETQ. Trimming left V 0 bases short and J 5 bases short, with 12 bases between. The CDR3 contains 15 residues. The CDR3 coding sequence is TGCGCCAGCAGCTTGGTCGCGGGACTCGACAATGAGCAGTTCTTC. Protein sequence: CASSLVAGLDNEQFF.

On this clonotype itself: The germline gene is not matched at one end of the junction; a read error may be the cause. The genes are TRBV20-1 and TRBJ2-1; D gene unclear. This CDR3 is built from 13 residues. Germline V gene data show CDR1 as DFQATT and CDR2 as SNEGSKA (reference sequence). The CDR3 spells CSARDQWEITRFF. The CDR3 coding sequence is TGCAGTGCTAGAGATCAGTGGGAAATAACTCGATTTTTC.

The chain links TRBV6-1 to TRBJ1-6; unclear D gene. Per the germline V gene, CDR1 is MNHNS and CDR2 is SASEGT. This CDR3 is built from 15 residues. V lost 2 bases to trimming and J lost 8 bases, with 13 bases between them. The CDR3: CASSESSGVDSPLHF. The DNA for the CDR3 is TGTGCCAGCAGTGAATCTTCCGGGGTCGATTCACCCCTCCACTTT.

Only one count was recorded for this clonotype. This chain connects TRBV19 to TRBJ1-4; a possible D gene is TRBD1 (6 bases). Germline loops: CDR1 LNHDA, CDR2 SQIVND (reference sequence). Trimming removed 9 bases from V and 9 bases from J, with 11 bases in between. The CDR3 is 11 residues long. As DNA, the CDR3 is TGTGCCAGCGCCCAGGGGCAAAAACTGTTTTTT. Translation: CASAQGQKLFF.

CDR3 DNA sequence: TGTGCCAGTAGTATCGAGGGGTTGAACACTGAAGCTTTCTTT. Residues: CASSIEGLNTEAFF. The chain carries TRBV19 and TRBJ1-1; D may be TRBD1 (5 bases). The CDR3 is 14 residues long. The germline V gene has CDR1 LNHDA and CDR2 SQIVND (reference sequence). V was shortened by 3 bases and J by 0 bases, with 8 bases between the two germline ends. Using reference TRBV19 and TRBJ1-1 for the parts outside the CDR3, the full variable domain is DGGITQSPKYLFRKEGQNVTLSCEQNLNHDAMYWYRQDPGQGLRLIYYSQIVNDFQKGDIAEGYSVSREKKESFPLTVTSAQKNPTAFYLCASSIEGLNTEAFFGQGTRLTVV.